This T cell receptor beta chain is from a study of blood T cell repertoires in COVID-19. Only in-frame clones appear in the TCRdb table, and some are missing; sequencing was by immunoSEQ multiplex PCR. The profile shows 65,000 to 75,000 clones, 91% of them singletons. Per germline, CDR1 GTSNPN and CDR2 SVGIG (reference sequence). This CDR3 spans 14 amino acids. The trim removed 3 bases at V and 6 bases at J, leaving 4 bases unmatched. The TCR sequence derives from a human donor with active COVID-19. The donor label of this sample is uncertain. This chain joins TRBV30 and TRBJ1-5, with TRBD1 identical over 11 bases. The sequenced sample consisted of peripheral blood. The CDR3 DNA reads TGTGCCTGGAGGAAAGGACAGGGGGCTCAGCCCCAGCATTTT. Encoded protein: CAWRKGQGAQPQHF.